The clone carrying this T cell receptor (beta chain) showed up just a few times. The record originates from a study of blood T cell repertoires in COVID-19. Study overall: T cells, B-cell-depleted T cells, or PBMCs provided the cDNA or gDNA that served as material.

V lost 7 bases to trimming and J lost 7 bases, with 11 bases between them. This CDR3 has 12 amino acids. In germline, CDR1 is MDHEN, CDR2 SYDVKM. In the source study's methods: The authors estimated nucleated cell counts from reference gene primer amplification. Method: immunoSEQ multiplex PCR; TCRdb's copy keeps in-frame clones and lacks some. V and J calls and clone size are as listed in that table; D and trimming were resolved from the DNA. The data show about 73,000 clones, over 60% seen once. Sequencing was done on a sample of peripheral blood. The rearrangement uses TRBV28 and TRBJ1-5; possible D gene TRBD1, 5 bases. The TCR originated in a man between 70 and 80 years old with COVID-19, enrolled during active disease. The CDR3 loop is CASKSGIQPQHF. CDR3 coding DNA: TGTGCCAGCAAATCAGGGATCCAGCCCCAGCATTTT.